These 12 T cell receptor beta chains share one sample of origin, sequenced in a study of blood T cells in healthy people across ages. A second about 7 to 11 cycle PCR used barcoded and J-beta primers. TCRdb used MiXCR to reprocess the 5' RACE reads, holding one entry per CDR3 protein. Counted here are over 550,000 distinct CDR3 sequences, roughly 31% occurring once; the ten biggest clones make up less than 20%. Sequencing used blood. The source of these receptors is a woman at least 80 years old in good health.

The table lists this clonotype with a few counts. This may stem from a read error, because a much larger clone lies one nucleotide away. V usage is TRBV7-2 and J usage is TRBJ2-5, with D uncertain. The germline V gene encodes CDR1 SGHTA and CDR2 FQGNSA. The CDR3 loop spans 13 amino acids. Trimming removed 5 bases at V and 5 bases at J, with 12 bases between. This CDR3 is CTSSLTRRETQYF. In nucleotides, the CDR3 is TGTACCAGCAGCCTGACCCGGCGGGAGACCCAGTACTTC.

The J gene is TRBJ2-1, the V gene TRBV4-1; 7 bases line up with TRBD2. With the DNA end fitting TRBJ2-7 better, the J assignment may be wrong. The length of the CDR3 is 15 residues. Germline V gene lookup returns CDR1 MGHRA and CDR2 YSYEKL. In DNA, the CDR3 is TGCGCCAGCAGCGATGGCGGGGGTTCCTACAATGAGCAGTACTTC. Translating gives CASSDGGGSYNEQYF.

This clonotype was found many times. The chain carries TRBV3-1 and TRBJ2-3; D possibly corresponds to TRBD1 (6 bases). Germline V gives CDR1 LGHDT, CDR2 YNNKEL (reference sequence). This CDR3 spans 13 amino acids. V lost 4 bases and J lost 4, with 9 bases in between. The CDR3 nucleotides read TGTGCCAGCAGCCCAGGGGACCCAGATACGCAGTATTTT. It translates to CASSPGDPDTQYF.

This clonotype was observed at least ten times. The genes are TRBV3-1 and TRBJ2-7; D gene uncertain. This CDR3 comprises 15 residues. Germline V gene data show CDR1 as LGHDT and CDR2 as YNNKEL (reference sequence). Between the trimmed V and J ends, which lost 2 bases and 2 bases, there was a span of 13 bases. The DNA of the CDR3 is TGTGCCAGCAGCCAACTCCGACAACGGGCCTACGAGCAGTACTTC. Protein product: CASSQLRQRAYEQYF.

The V and J genes are TRBV6-1 and TRBJ2-3; 7 bases are a match to TRBD2. The CDR3 length is 14 residues. Germline CDR1 is MNHNS and CDR2 is SASEGT. After removal of 0 bases from V and 7 bases from J, the junction contained 4 bases not matched to a gene. Here the CDR3 reads CASSEAGSGYTQYF. CDR3 bases: TGTGCCAGCAGTGAAGCGGGTAGCGGGTATACGCAGTATTTT.

For this clonotype: A single base separates this from a much larger clone, so it may be a read error. The rearrangement uses TRBV3-1 and TRBJ2-7, with D possibly matching TRBD2 (5 bases). TRBJ2-5 explains the end of the DNA better; the J call may be wrong. In germline, CDR1 is LGHDT, CDR2 YNNKEL (reference sequence). There are 10 residues in the CDR3. The CDR3 bases are TGTGCCAGCAGAGCGGCGACCCAGTACTTC. Translation gives CASRAATQYF.

Concerning this clonotype: This clone may be a read error of a much larger clone one base away. This chain uses TRBV5-1 with TRBJ1-5, with TRBD1 identical over 10 bases. The germline CDR1 and CDR2 sequences are SGHRS and YFSETQ. The CDR3 is made up of 16 amino acids. The CDR3 DNA reads as TGCGCCAGCAGCTCAGGGACAGGGGAATCCTCCCAGCCCCGGCATTTT. Translated: CASSSGTGESSQPRHF.

This clonotype has only a few counts. The chain combines TRBV6-1 with TRBJ1-1; the D gene is possibly TRBD1 (5 bases). Germline V CDR1 and CDR2: MNHNS, SASEGT. V lost 6 bases and J lost 2, with 13 bases in between. The CDR3 has 14 amino acids. CDR3 loop: CASRLRDANTEAFF. In DNA, the CDR3 is TGTGCCAGCAGGCTCCGGGACGCAAACACTGAAGCTTTCTTT.

A few counts support this clonotype. The chain links TRBV30 to TRBJ2-1, with 12 bases aligning to TRBD2. This CDR3 comprises 16 residues. The J segment lost 4 bases and the V segment lost 2 bases, leaving 6 bases of the junction unmatched. Germline CDR1 is GTSNPN and CDR2 is SVGIG (reference sequence). CDR3 bases: TGTGCCTGGAGTTGGGCTAGCGGGGGGGGTTACAATGAGCAGTTCTTC. Its protein product is CAWSWASGGGYNEQFF.

The chain has TRBV7-8 and TRBJ2-6; 7 bases align to TRBD1. Per germline, CDR1 SGHVS and CDR2 FQNEAQ. This CDR3 has 19 residues. V lost 1 base and J lost 2; bases outside the gene matches: 11. The CDR3 bases are TGTGCCAGCAGCTTAGTAGTCACAGGGGCCACCCCTGGGGCCAACGTCCTGACTTTC. Amino acid sequence: CASSLVVTGATPGANVLTF.

This clonotype was seen repeatedly, ten times or more. The genes are TRBV4-1 and TRBJ2-1, with D possibly being TRBD2 (7 bases). Looked up from germline, CDR1 is MGHRA and CDR2 is YSYEKL. The CDR3 length is 17 residues. Trimming removed 1 base at V and 3 bases at J, with 16 bases between. CDR3: CASSQVRGGGYYNEQFF. For the CDR3, the DNA is TGCGCCAGCAGCCAAGTGAGGGGAGGGGGTTACTACAATGAGCAGTTCTTC.

The genes are TRBV13 and TRBJ1-2, with TRBD1 matching 8 bases. CDR1 PRHDT and CDR2 FYEKMQ come from the germline V gene (reference sequence). V gave up 4 bases and J gave up 3 bases; unmatched junction bases: 7. The CDR3 consists of 15 residues. CDR3 protein: CASSSWTGRDYGYTF. The CDR3 DNA reads TGTGCCAGCAGCTCGTGGACAGGGAGGGACTATGGCTACACCTTC.